The clone carrying this TCR beta chain was seen more than once but under ten times. The record originates from a study of blood T cell repertoires in COVID-19. About the study: Spain, Italy and the United States supplied samples that represented acute and convalescent COVID-19. PBMCs, B-cell-depleted T cells, or T cells were the source of the cDNA or gDNA that made up the material.

In the original workflow: Reference gene primer amplification in the assay estimated nucleated cell counts. Only in-frame clones appear in the TCRdb table, and some are missing; sequencing was by immunoSEQ multiplex PCR. V, J and clone size derive from that table, while D and trimming were established from the DNA sequence. The repertoire has a few hundred thousand clones, around 82% of them found once; the top ten carry 1% to 1.5%. The CDR3 consists of 19 residues. Germline V gene data show CDR1 as SGHKS and CDR2 as YYEKEE (reference sequence). After removal of 5 bases from V and 1 base from J, the junction contained 12 bases not matched to a gene.

This sequence joins TRBV5-5 and TRBJ2-6; TRBD1 aligns across 10 bases. The sample consisted of peripheral blood. The clonotype was recovered from a woman aged 50 to 60 with acute or convalescent COVID-19. CDR3 DNA sequence: TGTGCCAGCAGATACTGGCTGGGACAGGGGCCGTCTGGGGCCAACGTCCTGACTTTC. Protein product: CASRYWLGQGPSGANVLTF.